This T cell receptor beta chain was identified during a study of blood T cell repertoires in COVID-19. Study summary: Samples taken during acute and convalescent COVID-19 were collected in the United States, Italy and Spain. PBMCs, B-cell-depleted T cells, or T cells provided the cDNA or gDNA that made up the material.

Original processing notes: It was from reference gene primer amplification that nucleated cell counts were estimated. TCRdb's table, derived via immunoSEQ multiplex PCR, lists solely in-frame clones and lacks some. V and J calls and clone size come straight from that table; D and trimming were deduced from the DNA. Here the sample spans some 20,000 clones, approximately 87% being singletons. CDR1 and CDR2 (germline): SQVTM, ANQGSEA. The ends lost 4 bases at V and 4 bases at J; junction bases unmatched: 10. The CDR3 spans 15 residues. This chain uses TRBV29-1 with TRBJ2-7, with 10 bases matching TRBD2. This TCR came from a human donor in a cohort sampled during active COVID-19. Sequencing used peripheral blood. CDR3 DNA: TGCAGCGTTGCGGGCCTAGCGGGAGCGGGGTACGAGCAGTACTTC. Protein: CSVAGLAGAGYEQYF.